The rows below give T cell receptor beta chains drawn from one sample of a study of T cell responses to AZD1222 COVID-19 vaccine. Here immunoSEQ multiplex PCR was the method, and the copy in TCRdb shows in-frame clones only, minus some. The sample lists more than 150,000 clones; around 92% were seen once. The sequencing used peripheral blood, collected on day 0 of AZD1222 vaccination. These receptors came from an adult in good health. CDR3s include the opening cysteine and the closing phenylalanine or tryptophan. D genes are given only for firm matches. Size values are once, few and many counts, or a class for expanded clones, and some rows have none.

CDR3 length: 16
D gene: -
clone size: -
V gene: TRBV4-1
J gene: TRBJ2-1
CDR3 DNA: TGCGCCAGCAGCGATCCTCTACTGAGCTCCTACAATGAGCAGTTCTTC
CDR3 protein: CASSDPLLSSYNEQFF

CDR3 length: 12
D gene: -
clone size: -
V gene: TRBV12-3/TRBV12-4
J gene: TRBJ1-2
CDR3 DNA: TGTGCCAGCAGTACCATGGTATCTGGCTACACCTTC
CDR3 protein: CASSTMVSGYTF

CDR3 length: 14
D gene: -
clone size: -
V gene: TRBV5-1
J gene: TRBJ1-3
CDR3 DNA: TGCGCCAGCAGCTTGGGCAGAACAGGAAACACCATATATTTT
CDR3 protein: CASSLGRTGNTIYF

CDR3 length: 14
D gene: -
clone size: -
V gene: TRBV6-5
J gene: TRBJ1-1
CDR3 DNA: TGTGCCAGCAGTTACTCGGGGGGCGGCTATGGAGCTTTCTTT
CDR3 protein: CASSYSGGGYGAFF

CDR3 length: 16
D gene: -
clone size: -
V gene: TRBV15
J gene: TRBJ1-5
CDR3 DNA: TGTGCCACCAGCAGAGATCGTGGCGGAAGCAATCAGCCCCAGCATTTT
CDR3 protein: CATSRDRGGSNQPQHF

CDR3 length: 15
D gene: TRBD1
clone size: -
V gene: TRBV25-1
J gene: TRBJ1-2
CDR3 DNA: TGTGCCAGCCACGGACAGGGAGGGACCAACTATGGCTACACCTTC
CDR3 protein: CASHGQGGTNYGYTF

CDR3 length: 14
D gene: -
clone size: -
V gene: TRBV2
J gene: TRBJ1-1
CDR3 DNA: TGTGCCAGCAGCCCCGGGACGGGAAACACTGAAGCTTTCTTT
CDR3 protein: CASSPGTGNTEAFF

CDR3 length: 14
D gene: -
clone size: few
V gene: TRBV15
J gene: TRBJ1-4
CDR3 DNA: TGTGCCACCAGCCTGGGGGAGTCTAATGAAAAACTGTTTTTT
CDR3 protein: CATSLGESNEKLFF

CDR3 length: 14
D gene: -
clone size: -
V gene: TRBV19
J gene: TRBJ2-2
CDR3 DNA: TGTGCCAGTACGGCGGCGACAAACACCGGGGAGCTGTTTTTT
CDR3 protein: CASTAATNTGELFF

CDR3 length: 11
D gene: -
clone size: -
V gene: TRBV30
J gene: TRBJ1-2
CDR3 DNA: TGTGCCTCAGGGAGCGCCTATGGCTACACCTTC
CDR3 protein: CASGSAYGYTF

CDR3 length: 15
D gene: -
clone size: -
V gene: TRBV3-1/TRBV3-2
J gene: TRBJ1-1
CDR3 DNA: TGTGCCAGCAGCCAAGATCAGGGTATGAACACTGAAGCTTTCTTT
CDR3 protein: CASSQDQGMNTEAFF

CDR3 length: 15
D gene: -
clone size: -
V gene: TRBV4-1
J gene: TRBJ1-3
CDR3 DNA: TGCGCCAGCAGCCAAGATAAAAGGCCAGGTGACACCATATATTTT
CDR3 protein: CASSQDKRPGDTIYF

CDR3 length: 12
D gene: -
clone size: few
V gene: TRBV13
J gene: TRBJ2-7
CDR3 DNA: TGTGCCAGCAGCTTGTATGGATACGAGCAGTACTTC
CDR3 protein: CASSLYGYEQYF

CDR3 length: 13
D gene: -
clone size: -
V gene: TRBV11-2
J gene: TRBJ2-7
CDR3 DNA: TGTGCCAGCAGGAAGATAACGGGGCGGGAGCAGTACTTC
CDR3 protein: CASRKITGREQYF

CDR3 length: 15
D gene: TRBD1
clone size: -
V gene: TRBV10-3
J gene: TRBJ1-5
CDR3 DNA: TGTGCCACCCAGGGGACAGGGGTATCGAATCAGCCCCAGCATTTT
CDR3 protein: CATQGTGVSNQPQHF

CDR3 length: 16
D gene: -
clone size: -
V gene: TRBV4-1
J gene: TRBJ1-4
CDR3 DNA: TGCGCCAGCAGCCAAGATCGGGGATCAACTAATGAAAAACTGTTTTTT
CDR3 protein: CASSQDRGSTNEKLFF

CDR3 length: 12
D gene: -
clone size: -
V gene: TRBV7-2
J gene: TRBJ1-2
CDR3 DNA: TGTGCCAGCAGCTTTAATGGATATGGCTACACCTTC
CDR3 protein: CASSFNGYGYTF

CDR3 length: 16
D gene: -
clone size: -
V gene: TRBV6-5
J gene: TRBJ1-4
CDR3 DNA: TGTGCCAGCAGTTACTCGGGGGACACAACTAATGAAAAACTGTTTTTT
CDR3 protein: CASSYSGDTTNEKLFF

CDR3 length: 15
D gene: TRBD2
clone size: -
V gene: TRBV2
J gene: TRBJ2-3
CDR3 DNA: TGTGCCAGCAGTGAAGACGGGAGGGCCCCAGATACGCAGTATTTT
CDR3 protein: CASSEDGRAPDTQYF

CDR3 length: 13
D gene: -
clone size: -
V gene: TRBV5-1
J gene: TRBJ2-5
CDR3 DNA: TGCGCCAGCAGCCGGCAGGGGAGAGAGACCCAGTACTTC
CDR3 protein: CASSRQGRETQYF

CDR3 length: 14
D gene: TRBD2
clone size: -
V gene: TRBV14
J gene: TRBJ2-5
CDR3 DNA: TGTGCCAGCAGCGATCAGCGGGGGTTGGAGACCCAGTACTTC
CDR3 protein: CASSDQRGLETQYF

CDR3 length: 15
D gene: -
clone size: -
V gene: TRBV3-1/TRBV3-2
J gene: TRBJ1-2
CDR3 DNA: TGTGCCAGCAGCCAATCTTCGGGGTCTGTAGAGGGCTACACCTTC
CDR3 protein: CASSQSSGSVEGYTF

CDR3 length: 15
D gene: -
clone size: once
V gene: TRBV9
J gene: TRBJ2-1
CDR3 DNA: TGTGCCAGCAGCGTAGGTGGGAGCGGGTACAATGAGCAGTTCTTC
CDR3 protein: CASSVGGSGYNEQFF

CDR3 length: 15
D gene: -
clone size: -
V gene: TRBV6-5
J gene: TRBJ1-1
CDR3 DNA: TGTGCCAGCAGTTACAGGGATTTCGTCCGGACTGAAGCTTTCTTT
CDR3 protein: CASSYRDFVRTEAFF

CDR3 length: 15
D gene: TRBD2
clone size: -
V gene: TRBV5-4
J gene: TRBJ2-1
CDR3 DNA: TGTGCCAGCAGCCCCCGGGGGGTACTCTACAATGAGCAGTTCTTC
CDR3 protein: CASSPRGVLYNEQFF

CDR3 length: 15
D gene: TRBD1
clone size: -
V gene: TRBV7-3
J gene: TRBJ1-6
CDR3 DNA: TGTGCCAGCAGCTTAACGGGGCAGGGGGGTTCACCCCTCCACTTT
CDR3 protein: CASSLTGQGGSPLHF

CDR3 length: 12
D gene: TRBD1
clone size: -
V gene: TRBV5-4
J gene: TRBJ1-2
CDR3 DNA: TGTGCCAGCAGCGCCACAGGGGGCGGCTACACCTTC
CDR3 protein: CASSATGGGYTF

CDR3 length: 12
D gene: -
clone size: once
V gene: TRBV10-1
J gene: TRBJ1-4
CDR3 DNA: TGCGCCAGCAATGGAGGTAATGAAAAACTGTTTTTT
CDR3 protein: CASNGGNEKLFF

CDR3 length: 15
D gene: TRBD2
clone size: -
V gene: TRBV7-3
J gene: TRBJ2-1
CDR3 DNA: TGTGCCAGCAGCGCACTAGCGGGAGGGCCTAATGAGCAGTTCTTC
CDR3 protein: CASSALAGGPNEQFF

CDR3 length: 17
D gene: -
clone size: -
V gene: TRBV24-1
J gene: TRBJ1-2
CDR3 DNA: TGTGCCACCAGTGATCCCACTGCTGGGGTTTACGACTATGGCTACACCTTC
CDR3 protein: CATSDPTAGVYDYGYTF

CDR3 length: 16
D gene: TRBD1
clone size: -
V gene: TRBV28
J gene: TRBJ1-1
CDR3 DNA: TGTGCCAGCAGTAACCAGGGGGCGGTTTTCAGCTCTGAAGCTTTCTTT
CDR3 protein: CASSNQGAVFSSEAFF

CDR3 length: 16
D gene: TRBD1
clone size: -
V gene: TRBV5-6
J gene: TRBJ2-7
CDR3 DNA: TGTGCCAGCAGCCCCGGTCAGGGGGACACTTCCTACGAGCAGTACTTC
CDR3 protein: CASSPGQGDTSYEQYF

CDR3 length: 18
D gene: -
clone size: once
V gene: TRBV5-6
J gene: TRBJ1-3
CDR3 DNA: TGTGCCAGCAGCTTGGATTCCGAGGGGGGCCTCTCTGGAAACACCATATATTTT
CDR3 protein: CASSLDSEGGLSGNTIYF

CDR3 length: 16
D gene: -
clone size: -
V gene: TRBV7-8
J gene: TRBJ2-7
CDR3 DNA: TGTGCCAGCAGCCGCGCTCCCAGGGTGAGCTCCTACGAGCAGTACTTC
CDR3 protein: CASSRAPRVSSYEQYF

CDR3 length: 13
D gene: TRBD1
clone size: -
V gene: TRBV6-5
J gene: TRBJ1-1
CDR3 DNA: TGTGCCAGCAGTCAGACAGGGAGGACTGAAGCTTTCTTT
CDR3 protein: CASSQTGRTEAFF

CDR3 length: 14
D gene: -
clone size: -
V gene: TRBV5-6
J gene: TRBJ2-5
CDR3 DNA: TGTGCCAGCAGCCCCACGGGTAGGGAAGAGACCCAGTACTTC
CDR3 protein: CASSPTGREETQYF

CDR3 length: 9
D gene: -
clone size: -
V gene: TRBV29-1
J gene: TRBJ1-1
CDR3 DNA: TGCAGCGTGACAGGTTGCGCTTTCTTT
CDR3 protein: CSVTGCAFF

CDR3 length: 14
D gene: -
clone size: -
V gene: TRBV4-2
J gene: TRBJ1-5
CDR3 DNA: TGTGCCAGCAGCCAAGGTAATCAGGGTCAGCCCCAGCATTTT
CDR3 protein: CASSQGNQGQPQHF

CDR3 length: 15
D gene: -
clone size: -
V gene: TRBV28
J gene: TRBJ2-4
CDR3 DNA: TGTGCCAGCAGTATCACAACTCCAGGAAAAAACATTCAGTACTTC
CDR3 protein: CASSITTPGKNIQYF

CDR3 length: 15
D gene: TRBD2
clone size: -
V gene: TRBV19
J gene: TRBJ2-1
CDR3 DNA: TGTGCCAGTAGTGTTACGGGAGGCTCCTACAATGAGCAGTTCTTC
CDR3 protein: CASSVTGGSYNEQFF

CDR3 length: 14
D gene: -
clone size: -
V gene: TRBV4-2
J gene: TRBJ2-4
CDR3 DNA: TGTGCCAGCAGCCACGGAGACACCTTAAACATTCAGTACTTC
CDR3 protein: CASSHGDTLNIQYF

CDR3 length: 14
D gene: TRBD2
clone size: -
V gene: TRBV9
J gene: TRBJ2-3
CDR3 DNA: TGTGCCAGCAGCGGTAGCGGGACCTCAGATACGCAGTATTTT
CDR3 protein: CASSGSGTSDTQYF

CDR3 length: 14
D gene: -
clone size: -
V gene: TRBV5-1
J gene: TRBJ1-1
CDR3 DNA: TGCGCCAGCAGCGGGCAGAGCTTGAACACTGAAGCTTTCTTT
CDR3 protein: CASSGQSLNTEAFF

CDR3 length: 16
D gene: TRBD2
clone size: -
V gene: TRBV4-2
J gene: TRBJ2-3
CDR3 DNA: TGTGCCAGCAGCCAACAAAGCGGGAGATGGGCAGATACGCAGTATTTT
CDR3 protein: CASSQQSGRWADTQYF

CDR3 length: 12
D gene: -
clone size: -
V gene: TRBV29-1
J gene: TRBJ2-7
CDR3 DNA: TGCAGCGGGGGCTGGGGGCCCTACGAGCAGTACTTC
CDR3 protein: CSGGWGPYEQYF

CDR3 length: 12
D gene: -
clone size: -
V gene: TRBV6-6
J gene: TRBJ2-1
CDR3 DNA: TGTGCCAGCAGTACCCAGGGGAATGAGCAGTTCTTC
CDR3 protein: CASSTQGNEQFF

CDR3 length: 14
D gene: TRBD1
clone size: -
V gene: TRBV7-2
J gene: TRBJ1-2
CDR3 DNA: TGTGCCAGCAGCTTAGATTCGGCAGGGGGCGGCTACACCTTC
CDR3 protein: CASSLDSAGGGYTF

CDR3 length: 13
D gene: -
clone size: -
V gene: TRBV4-1
J gene: TRBJ2-7
CDR3 DNA: TGCGCCAGCAGCCAAGAGTGGGCCTACGAGCAGTACTTC
CDR3 protein: CASSQEWAYEQYF

CDR3 length: 14
D gene: -
clone size: -
V gene: TRBV11-3
J gene: TRBJ1-1
CDR3 DNA: TGTGCCAGCAGCCCAGGGACGGACTACACTGAAGCTTTCTTT
CDR3 protein: CASSPGTDYTEAFF

CDR3 length: 11
D gene: TRBD2
clone size: -
V gene: TRBV30
J gene: TRBJ2-7
CDR3 DNA: TGTGCCTGGGGCTTAGCGGGGGAGCAGTACTTC
CDR3 protein: CAWGLAGEQYF

CDR3 length: 13
D gene: -
clone size: -
V gene: TRBV12-5
J gene: TRBJ1-5
CDR3 DNA: TGTGCTAGTGGTTTCAAGCGGCCGAGGCCCCAGCATTTT
CDR3 protein: CASGFKRPRPQHF

CDR3 length: 18
D gene: -
clone size: -
V gene: TRBV7-3
J gene: TRBJ2-7
CDR3 DNA: TGTGCCAGCAGCTTAATTGGAAGCGGTGCAGGGACGTCTTACGAGCAGTACTTC
CDR3 protein: CASSLIGSGAGTSYEQYF

CDR3 length: 13
D gene: -
clone size: -
V gene: TRBV4-3
J gene: TRBJ2-7
CDR3 DNA: TGCGCCAGCAGCCAAGACCGCTCCTACGAGCAGTACTTC
CDR3 protein: CASSQDRSYEQYF

CDR3 length: 16
D gene: TRBD1
clone size: -
V gene: TRBV6-2/TRBV6-3
J gene: TRBJ1-5
CDR3 DNA: TGTGCCAGCAGTTACTCAACCGGGACAGGGGATCAGCCCCAGCATTTT
CDR3 protein: CASSYSTGTGDQPQHF

CDR3 length: 16
D gene: TRBD1
clone size: -
V gene: TRBV11-1
J gene: TRBJ1-1
CDR3 DNA: TGTGCCAGCAGCTATAGGGACAGGGGGCCCGGCACTGAAGCTTTCTTT
CDR3 protein: CASSYRDRGPGTEAFF

CDR3 length: 13
D gene: TRBD1
clone size: -
V gene: TRBV6-2/TRBV6-3
J gene: TRBJ1-1
CDR3 DNA: TGTGCCAGCAGTTATGGGACAGCGACTGAAGCTTTCTTT
CDR3 protein: CASSYGTATEAFF

CDR3 length: 14
D gene: -
clone size: -
V gene: TRBV6-5
J gene: TRBJ2-2
CDR3 DNA: TGTGCCAGCAGTAGTTGGGTGGACACCGGGGAGCTGTTTTTT
CDR3 protein: CASSSWVDTGELFF